These 9 T cell receptor beta chains came from one sample sequenced in a study of cytomegalovirus exposure and HLA in healthy donors. The PCR used 60 Vbeta and 13 Jbeta primers. Only in-frame clones appear in the TCRdb table, and some are missing; sequencing was by immunoSEQ multiplex PCR. The table lists more than 85,000 clones, 78% of them singletons. Input material: PBMCs. Receptor source: a man aged 30-40 years in good health and CMV-seronegative.

The chain carries TRBV6-5 and TRBJ2-6; D call uncertain. Trimming removed 4 bases from V and 0 bases from J, with 7 bases in between. Germline V gene sequence: CDR1 MNHEY, CDR2 SVGAGI. This CDR3 is built from 15 residues. CDR3 nucleotide sequence: TGTGCCAGCAGTTTCGGTCCCTCTGGGGCCAACGTCCTGACTTTC. Amino acid sequence: CASSFGPSGANVLTF.

The chain joins TRBV5-1 to TRBJ2-3, with 13 positions matching TRBD2. The V segment lost 3 bases and the J segment 0 bases; nucleotides outside the gene matches: 10. CDR1 and CDR2 from the germline V gene are SGHRS and YFSETQ. This CDR3 comprises 19 residues. This CDR3 is CASSSGLAGVGPSTDTQYF. CDR3 DNA sequence: TGCGCCAGCAGCTCAGGACTAGCGGGAGTAGGTCCTAGCACAGATACGCAGTATTTT.

V and J are TRBV27 and TRBJ2-2; D remains ambiguous. Germline CDR1 MNHEY, CDR2 SMNVEV (reference sequence). The CDR3 is 17 amino acids. The V gene lost 2 bases and the J gene lost 1 base, with 14 bases spanning the gap. The CDR3: CASSLNSRPRNTGELFF. The CDR3 nucleotides read TGTGCCAGCAGTTTAAATTCACGTCCGAGGAACACCGGGGAGCTGTTTTTT.

This clone was detected a few times. This sequence joins TRBV18 and TRBJ2-6; TRBD2 matches at 8 bases. V lost 8 bases, J lost 3 bases, and 15 bases stayed unmatched. The germline gives CDR1 KGHSH, CDR2 LQKENI. The CDR3 contains 18 residues. CDR3 in amino acids: CASARGGAGVGGANVLTF. The CDR3 nucleotides are TGTGCCAGCGCTAGGGGCGGAGCGGGAGTCGGTGGGGCCAACGTCCTGACTTTC.

This clone was recorded only once. The V gene is TRBV10-3, the J gene TRBJ2-7, with D maybe TRBD2 (5 bases). The CDR3 length is 13 residues. Germline CDR1 is ENHRY and CDR2 is SYGVKD. V lost 11 bases, J lost 3 bases, and 17 bases lay in between. This CDR3 reads CAARGFDLYEQYF. In DNA form, the CDR3 reads TGTGCCGCCCGGGGTTTTGACCTCTACGAGCAGTACTTC.

This clone was recorded a few times. The chain couples TRBV6-4 to TRBJ2-1; 8 bases are a match to TRBD2. The junction had 8 bases not matched to a gene; V was cut back by 3 bases and J by 4 bases. Germline assignment: CDR1 MRHNA and CDR2 SNTAGT. The CDR3 spans 16 residues. CDR3 amino acids: CASSERTSPLYNEQFF. The CDR3, as DNA: TGTGCCAGCAGTGAAAGGACTAGCCCCCTTTACAATGAGCAGTTCTTC.

This clone has just a few counts. J is TRBJ2-7 and V is TRBV7-8; 10 bases are a match to TRBD2. The CDR3 sequence is 19 residues long. The germline gives CDR1 SGHVS, CDR2 FQNEAQ. V shed 5 bases, J shed 3 bases, and the junction held 19 bases outside the gene matches. The CDR3 here is CASSRIISGTSELDYEQYF. The CDR3 DNA reads as TGTGCCAGCAGCCGCATAATTTCCGGGACTAGCGAGCTAGACTACGAGCAGTACTTC. Looking up the rest from reference TRBV7-8 and TRBJ2-7 gives the full variable domain: GAGVSQSPRYKVAKRGQDVALRCDPISGHVSLFWYQQALGQGPEFLTYFQNEAQLDKSGLPSDRFFAERPEGSVSTLKIQRTQQEDSAVYLCASSRIISGTSELDYEQYFGPGTRLTVT.

The gene calls are TRBV5-4 and TRBJ2-2; D is perhaps TRBD2 (5 bases). The V end was cut by 0 bases, the J end by 0 bases, with 9 bases between. The CDR3 contains 16 residues. The V gene's germline CDR1 is SGHNT and CDR2 YYREEE (reference sequence). The CDR3 region is CASSLGRTSNTGELFF. As DNA, the CDR3 is TGTGCCAGCAGCTTGGGCCGGACTTCGAACACCGGGGAGCTGTTTTTT. Supplemented by reference TRBV5-4 and TRBJ2-2, the full variable domain reads ETGVTQSPTHLIKTRGQQVTLRCSSQSGHNTVSWYQQALGQGPQFIFQYYREEENGRGNFPPRFSGLQFPNYSSELNVNALELDDSALYLCASSLGRTSNTGELFFGEGSRLTVL.

This chain links TRBV18 with TRBJ1-2, with D uncertain. In germline, CDR1 is KGHSH, CDR2 LQKENI. The CDR3 is 13 residues long. V was trimmed by 6 bases and J by 3 bases, leaving 11 bases between them. The CDR3 spells CASSRGEDYGYTF. The DNA for the CDR3 is TGTGCCAGCTCGCGGGGTGAGGACTATGGCTACACCTTC.